This T cell receptor (beta chain) was documented in a study of identical twins. Findings and caveats of the study: Monozygotic twins shared more out-of-frame TCR alpha than recombination models predicted. For zero-insertion analyses, partial confounding could come from invariant MAIT and iNKT cells. Less excess twin sharing appeared in beta out-of-frame sequences.

MiXCR, applied by TCRdb to the 5' RACE reads, yields one record per CDR3 protein. The table has some 570,000 distinct CDR3 sequences, under 25% seen once; the top ten hold approximately 0.48%. From germline, CDR1 is SGHTA and CDR2 FQGTGA. V was clipped by 5 bases and J by 5 bases, with 19 bases between them. This CDR3 region has 15 residues. The sample holds a few counts of this clonotype. Its antigen remains unidentified. The data also belong to a second study, concerning yellow fever vaccine responses in identical twins.

Sample: CD4+ T cells sorted from blood. The source is a woman younger than 35 in good health. The chain has TRBV7-3 and TRBJ2-7, with D perhaps matching TRBD1 or TRBD2 (5 bases each). CDR3 nucleotide sequence: TGTGCCAGCAGCCTAAAAGGGGACGCAGTAGACGAGCAGTACTTC. It translates to CASSLKGDAVDEQYF.